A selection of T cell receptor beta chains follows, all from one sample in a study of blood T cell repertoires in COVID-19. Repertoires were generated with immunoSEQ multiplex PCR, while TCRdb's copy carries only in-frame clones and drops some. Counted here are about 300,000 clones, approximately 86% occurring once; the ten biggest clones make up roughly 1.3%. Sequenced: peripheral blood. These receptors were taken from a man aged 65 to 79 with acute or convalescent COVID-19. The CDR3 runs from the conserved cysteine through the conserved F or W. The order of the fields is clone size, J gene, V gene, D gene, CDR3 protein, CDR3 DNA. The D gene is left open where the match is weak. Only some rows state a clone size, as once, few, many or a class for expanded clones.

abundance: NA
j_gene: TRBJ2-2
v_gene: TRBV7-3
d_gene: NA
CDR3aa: CASSSGLETGELFF
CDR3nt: TGTGCCAGCAGCTCGGGACTTGAAACCGGGGAGCTGTTTTTT

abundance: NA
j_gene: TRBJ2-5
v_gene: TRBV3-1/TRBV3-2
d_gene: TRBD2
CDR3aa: CASSLLAGGIGTQYF
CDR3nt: TGTGCCAGCAGCCTCTTAGCGGGGGGGATTGGGACCCAGTACTTC

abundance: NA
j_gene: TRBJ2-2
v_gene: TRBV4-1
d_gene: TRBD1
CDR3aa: CASSQTSRGYTGELFF
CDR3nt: TGCGCCAGCAGCCAAACCTCCAGGGGGTACACCGGGGAGCTGTTTTTT

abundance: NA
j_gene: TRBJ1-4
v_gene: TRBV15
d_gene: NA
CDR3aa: CATSRESLNEKLFF
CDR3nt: TGTGCCACCAGCAGAGAGAGTCTTAATGAAAAACTGTTTTTT

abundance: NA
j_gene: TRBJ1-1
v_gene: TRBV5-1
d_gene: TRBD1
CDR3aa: CASSLRQGGNTEAFF
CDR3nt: TGCGCCAGCAGCCTACGACAGGGGGGGAACACTGAAGCTTTCTTT

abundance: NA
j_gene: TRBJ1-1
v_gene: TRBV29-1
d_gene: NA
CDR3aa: CSVAEGLEAFF
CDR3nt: TGCAGCGTTGCGGAGGGACTTGAAGCTTTCTTT

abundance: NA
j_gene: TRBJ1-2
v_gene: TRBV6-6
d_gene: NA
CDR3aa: CASRNRESGGYTF
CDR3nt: TGTGCCAGCAGAAACAGGGAGTCCGGTGGCTACACCTTC

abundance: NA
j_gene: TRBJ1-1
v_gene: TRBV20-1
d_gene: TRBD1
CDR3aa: CSASSGGGTEAFF
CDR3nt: TGCAGTGCTAGTTCAGGGGGCGGCACTGAAGCTTTCTTT

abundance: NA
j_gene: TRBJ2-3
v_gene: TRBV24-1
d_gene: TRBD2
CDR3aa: CATSAGEGNTDTQYF
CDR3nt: TGTGCCACCAGTGCTGGGGAGGGAAACACAGATACGCAGTATTTT

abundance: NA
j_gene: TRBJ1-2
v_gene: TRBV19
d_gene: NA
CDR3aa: CASGPYGYTF
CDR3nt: TGTGCCAGTGGGCCATATGGCTACACCTTC

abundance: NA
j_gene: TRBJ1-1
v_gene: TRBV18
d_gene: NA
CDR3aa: CASSPDRNKPEAFF
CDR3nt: TGTGCCAGCTCCCCCGACAGAAATAAACCTGAAGCTTTCTTT

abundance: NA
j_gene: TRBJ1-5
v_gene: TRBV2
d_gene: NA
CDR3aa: CASSAGVNQPQHF
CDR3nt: TGTGCCAGCTCCGCAGGTGTAAATCAGCCCCAGCATTTT

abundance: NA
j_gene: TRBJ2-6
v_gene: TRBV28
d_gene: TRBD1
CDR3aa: CASIRDRGLSGANVLTF
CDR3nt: TGTGCCAGTATCCGGGACAGGGGTCTCTCTGGGGCCAACGTCCTGACTTTC

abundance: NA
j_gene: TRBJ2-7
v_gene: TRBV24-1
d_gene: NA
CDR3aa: CATSEPRGYEQYF
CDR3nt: TGTGCCACCAGTGAACCTAGGGGCTACGAGCAGTACTTC

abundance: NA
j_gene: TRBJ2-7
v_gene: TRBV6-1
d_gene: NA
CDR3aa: CASSEDLRGVGEQYF
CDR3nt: TGTGCCAGCAGTGAAGATCTCAGGGGAGTAGGCGAGCAGTACTTC

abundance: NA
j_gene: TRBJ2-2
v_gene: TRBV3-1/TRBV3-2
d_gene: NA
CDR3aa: CASTLVGTGELFF
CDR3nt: TGTGCCAGCACCCTAGTAGGCACCGGGGAGCTGTTTTTT

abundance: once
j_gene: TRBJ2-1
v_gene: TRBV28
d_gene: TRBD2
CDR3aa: CASSSTRLAYYNEQFF
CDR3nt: TGTGCCAGCAGCTCCACCCGACTAGCGTATTACAATGAGCAGTTCTTC

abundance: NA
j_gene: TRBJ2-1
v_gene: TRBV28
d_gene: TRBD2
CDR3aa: CASTLPAGGLPDEQFF
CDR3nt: TGTGCCAGCACCTTACCGGCGGGAGGGCTCCCTGATGAGCAGTTCTTC

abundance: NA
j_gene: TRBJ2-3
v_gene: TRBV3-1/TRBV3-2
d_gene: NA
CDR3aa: CASSGRGADTQYF
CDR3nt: TGTGCCAGCAGCGGGAGGGGGGCGGATACGCAGTATTTT

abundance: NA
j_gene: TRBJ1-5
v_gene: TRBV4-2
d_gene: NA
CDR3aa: CASSQDGQPQHF
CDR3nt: TGTGCCAGCAGCCAAGACGGGCAGCCCCAGCATTTT

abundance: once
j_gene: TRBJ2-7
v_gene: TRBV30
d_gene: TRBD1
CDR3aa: CARTGGSRQYF
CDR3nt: TGTGCCCGGACAGGGGGCTCTCGTCAGTACTTC

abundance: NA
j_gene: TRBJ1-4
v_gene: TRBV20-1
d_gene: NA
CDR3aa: CSASMGATNEKLFF
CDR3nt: TGCAGTGCTAGTATGGGAGCAACTAATGAAAAACTGTTTTTT

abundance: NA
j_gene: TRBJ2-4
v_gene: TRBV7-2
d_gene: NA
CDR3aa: CASSLALGVIQYF
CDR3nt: TGTGCCAGCAGCTTAGCGCTAGGGGTGATTCAGTACTTC

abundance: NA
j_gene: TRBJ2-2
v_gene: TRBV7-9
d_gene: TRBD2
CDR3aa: CASSLMAGGLVSTGELFF
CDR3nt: TGTGCCAGCAGCTTAATGGCGGGAGGTCTAGTATCCACCGGGGAGCTGTTTTTT

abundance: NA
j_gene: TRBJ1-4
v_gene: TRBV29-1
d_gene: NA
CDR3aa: CSVDGGSANEKLFF
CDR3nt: TGCAGCGTTGACGGGGGGTCGGCTAATGAAAAACTGTTTTTT

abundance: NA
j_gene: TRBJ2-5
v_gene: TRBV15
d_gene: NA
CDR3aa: CATSRGDNKETQYF
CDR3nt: TGTGCCACCAGCAGAGGGGACAACAAAGAGACCCAGTACTTC

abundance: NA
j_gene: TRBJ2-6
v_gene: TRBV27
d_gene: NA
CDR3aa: CASSLSRGISGANVLTF
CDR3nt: TGTGCCAGCAGTTTATCCCGGGGGATCTCTGGGGCCAACGTCCTGACTTTC

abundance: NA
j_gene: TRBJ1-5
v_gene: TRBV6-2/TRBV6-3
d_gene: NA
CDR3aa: CASTPGGGNQPQHF
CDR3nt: TGTGCCAGCACCCCGGGGGGGGGCAATCAGCCCCAGCATTTT

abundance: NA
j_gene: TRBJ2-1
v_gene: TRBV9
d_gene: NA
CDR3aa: CASSVVGGAAGEQFF
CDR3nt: TGTGCCAGCAGCGTAGTTGGGGGGGCTGCGGGTGAGCAGTTCTTC

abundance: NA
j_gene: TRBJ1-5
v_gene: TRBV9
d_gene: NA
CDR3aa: CASSKQGGDQPQHF
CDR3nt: TGTGCCAGCAGCAAACAGGGCGGCGATCAGCCCCAGCATTTT

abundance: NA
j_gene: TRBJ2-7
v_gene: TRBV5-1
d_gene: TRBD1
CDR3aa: CASRTGTVVYEQYF
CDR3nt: TGCGCCAGCAGAACCGGGACAGTCGTTTACGAGCAGTACTTC

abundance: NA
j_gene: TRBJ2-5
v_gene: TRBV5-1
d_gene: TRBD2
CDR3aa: CASSWGGGDMETQYF
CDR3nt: TGCGCCAGCAGCTGGGGCGGGGGGGATATGGAGACCCAGTACTTC

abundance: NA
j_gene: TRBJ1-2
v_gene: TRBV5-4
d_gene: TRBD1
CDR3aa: CASSPTGSSSGYTF
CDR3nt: TGTGCCAGCAGCCCGACAGGGTCCAGCTCTGGCTACACCTTC

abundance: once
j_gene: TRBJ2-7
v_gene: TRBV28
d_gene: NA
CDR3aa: CASSPSQGWSYEQYF
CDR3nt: TGTGCCAGCAGTCCCTCGCAGGGTTGGAGCTACGAGCAGTACTTC

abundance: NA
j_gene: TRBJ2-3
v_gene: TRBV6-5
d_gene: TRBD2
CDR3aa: CASSYERGTQYF
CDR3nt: TGTGCCAGCAGTTACGAGCGGGGGACGCAGTATTTT